The present T cell receptor beta chain was sequenced within a study of blood T cell repertoires in COVID-19. This CDR3 region has 13 residues. V dropped 3 bases and J dropped 1 base, with 6 bases sitting between them. The protocol was immunoSEQ multiplex PCR, while the TCRdb copy is restricted to in-frame clones and leaves out a portion. The table has 150,000 to 200,000 clones, roughly 80% seen once. Enrollment of patients from Seattle took place during active infection, with longitudinal follow-up. The J gene is TRBJ1-1, the V gene TRBV12-3 or TRBV12-4; D unresolved. Material for sequencing was peripheral blood. This clonotype originated in an elderly woman with COVID-19, enrolled during active disease. The CDR3 sequence: CASSFAGNTEAFF. As DNA, the CDR3 is TGTGCCAGCAGTTTTGCGGGGAACACTGAAGCTTTCTTT.